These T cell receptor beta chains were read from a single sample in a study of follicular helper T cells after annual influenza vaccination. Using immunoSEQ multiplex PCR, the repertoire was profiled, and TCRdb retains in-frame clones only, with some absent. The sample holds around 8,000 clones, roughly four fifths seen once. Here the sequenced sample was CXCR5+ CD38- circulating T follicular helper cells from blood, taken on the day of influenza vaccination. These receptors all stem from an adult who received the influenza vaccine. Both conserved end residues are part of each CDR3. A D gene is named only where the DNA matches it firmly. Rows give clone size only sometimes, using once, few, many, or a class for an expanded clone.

cdr3_aa: CASSYTASPGELFF; cdr3_nt: TGTGCCAGCAGTTACACCGCGTCCCCCGGGGAGCTGTTTTTT; d_call: .; clone_size: once; v_call: TRBV6-5; j_call: TRBJ2-2
cdr3_aa: CASSAQQGIQPQHF; cdr3_nt: TGTGCCAGCAGCGCCCAACAGGGGATTCAGCCCCAGCATTTT; d_call: TRBD1; clone_size: .; v_call: TRBV7-8; j_call: TRBJ1-5
cdr3_aa: CASSEQETQYF; cdr3_nt: TGTGCCAGCAGCGAGCAAGAGACCCAGTACTTC; d_call: .; clone_size: .; v_call: TRBV4-2; j_call: TRBJ2-5
cdr3_aa: CATSDRGSYNSPLHF; cdr3_nt: TGTGCCACCAGCGATCGGGGCTCGTATAATTCACCCCTCCACTTT; d_call: .; clone_size: .; v_call: TRBV15; j_call: TRBJ1-6
cdr3_aa: CASSESGQRNEKLFF; cdr3_nt: TGTGCCAGCAGTGAATCGGGACAGAGAAATGAAAAACTGTTTTTT; d_call: TRBD1; clone_size: .; v_call: TRBV25-1; j_call: TRBJ1-4
cdr3_aa: CASNPAGATNEKLFF; cdr3_nt: TGTGCCAGCAACCCGGCAGGGGCGACTAATGAAAAACTGTTTTTT; d_call: .; clone_size: .; v_call: TRBV28; j_call: TRBJ1-4
cdr3_aa: CASSPRTNTDTQYF; cdr3_nt: TGTGCCAGCTCACCTCGAACCAACACAGATACGCAGTATTTT; d_call: .; clone_size: .; v_call: TRBV18; j_call: TRBJ2-3
cdr3_aa: CAWSGRVRNEQYF; cdr3_nt: TGTGCCTGGAGTGGCAGGGTTCGGAACGAGCAGTACTTC; d_call: .; clone_size: once; v_call: TRBV30; j_call: TRBJ2-7
cdr3_aa: CAWSSGLRLYGYTF; cdr3_nt: TGTGCCTGGAGTAGTGGACTAAGACTCTATGGCTACACCTTC; d_call: .; clone_size: .; v_call: TRBV30; j_call: TRBJ1-2
cdr3_aa: CATSGATDTQYF; cdr3_nt: TGTGCTACTAGCGGGGCCACAGATACGCAGTATTTT; d_call: TRBD2; clone_size: .; v_call: TRBV6-6; j_call: TRBJ2-3
cdr3_aa: CASSEVTRNQPQHF; cdr3_nt: TGTGCCAGCAGTGAAGTAACGCGCAATCAGCCCCAGCATTTT; d_call: .; clone_size: .; v_call: TRBV6-1; j_call: TRBJ1-5
cdr3_aa: CAHDRAIGGKEQYF; cdr3_nt: TGTGCGCACGACAGAGCTATTGGGGGAAAGGAGCAGTACTTC; d_call: .; clone_size: .; v_call: TRBV2; j_call: TRBJ2-7
cdr3_aa: CASSTSGTRETQYF; cdr3_nt: TGTGCCAGCAGCACTTCAGGGACGCGGGAGACCCAGTACTTC; d_call: .; clone_size: .; v_call: TRBV7-7; j_call: TRBJ2-5
cdr3_aa: CASSLTYGYTF; cdr3_nt: TGTGCCAGCAGTTTAACCTATGGCTACACCTTC; d_call: .; clone_size: .; v_call: TRBV28; j_call: TRBJ1-2
cdr3_aa: CASSSGQANSPLHF; cdr3_nt: TGTGCCAGCAGCTCTGGACAGGCGAATTCACCCCTCCACTTT; d_call: TRBD1; clone_size: .; v_call: TRBV7-2; j_call: TRBJ1-6
cdr3_aa: CASSLVVFNSPLHF; cdr3_nt: TGTGCCAGCAGCTTAGTGGTATTTAACTCACCCCTCCACTTT; d_call: .; clone_size: .; v_call: TRBV7-2; j_call: TRBJ1-6
cdr3_aa: CATSASYNEQFF; cdr3_nt: TGTGCCACCAGCGCAAGCTACAATGAGCAGTTCTTC; d_call: .; clone_size: few; v_call: TRBV15; j_call: TRBJ2-1
cdr3_aa: CASTGSSRSGANVLTF; cdr3_nt: TGTGCCAGCACCGGGTCCTCTCGCTCTGGGGCCAACGTCCTGACTTTC; d_call: .; clone_size: .; v_call: TRBV2; j_call: TRBJ2-6
cdr3_aa: CASRGTTNTEAFF; cdr3_nt: TGCGCCAGCAGGGGGACAACCAACACTGAAGCTTTCTTT; d_call: .; clone_size: .; v_call: TRBV5-1; j_call: TRBJ1-1
cdr3_aa: CASSLQGQGGNSPLHF; cdr3_nt: TGCGCCAGCAGCTTACAGGGGCAGGGAGGGAATTCACCCCTCCACTTT; d_call: TRBD1; clone_size: once; v_call: TRBV5-1; j_call: TRBJ1-6
cdr3_aa: CASSDNRGAYEQYF; cdr3_nt: TGTGCCAGCAGTGACAACAGGGGCGCCTACGAGCAGTACTTC; d_call: TRBD1; clone_size: .; v_call: TRBV6-1; j_call: TRBJ2-7
cdr3_aa: CASSLEASGGADTQYF; cdr3_nt: TGTGCCAGCAGCTTAGAGGCTAGCGGGGGAGCGGATACGCAGTATTTT; d_call: TRBD2; clone_size: .; v_call: TRBV11-3; j_call: TRBJ2-3